One sample yielded the 5 T cell receptor beta chains listed below, sequenced in a study of regulatory T cells in long-lasting Graves disease. Time point in this sample: newly diagnosed GD, antithyroid drugs for less than 3 months. Researchers made the TCR library from RNA that was extracted from PBMCs. In building TCR beta libraries, iRepertoire HTBI primers were used together with Arm-PCR of CDR3 regions. TCRdb analysed the multiplex PCR reads with MiXCR anew, one entry per CDR3 protein. The profile shows more than 450,000 distinct CDR3 sequences, around 15% of them singletons. The sample was also linked to a second study, of T cells in Graves' hyperthyroidism and ophthalmopathy.

Sequences were derived from peripheral blood mononuclear cells (PBMCs), sampled at new diagnosis, from a patient treated with antithyroid drugs. All receptors come from a man aged 35-49 years with Graves disease.

A remark on this clonotype: One end of the junction does not line up with germline, which may come from a read error. V is TRBV20-1 and J is TRBJ1-5, with TRBD1 as a possible D gene (6 bases). The CDR3 runs 13 residues. Germline V gene data show CDR1 as DFQATT and CDR2 as SNEGSKA (reference sequence). CDR3 DNA sequence: TGCAGTGCCCAGACCGGGGACAATCAGCCCAAGCATTTT. Protein sequence: CSAQTGDNQPKHF.

Details on this clonotype: A read error may explain this, as a much larger clone is one base away. J is TRBJ2-7 and V is TRBV2; D not resolved. The V gene lost 4 bases and the J gene lost 7 bases, with 14 bases spanning the gap. Germline V gives CDR1 SNHLY, CDR2 FYNNEI. The CDR3 contains 13 residues. CDR3 in amino acids: CASSVGTVGEQYF. CDR3 nucleotides: TGTGCCAGCAGTGTCGGAACAGTGGGAGAGCAGTACTTC.

This clonotype was observed many times. This sequence joins TRBV7-3 and TRBJ2-1, with TRBD1 identical over 11 bases. The CDR3 is 14 residues long. Trimming cost V 4 bases and J 9 bases; bases outside gene matches: 5. Germline V gene data show CDR1 as SGHTA and CDR2 as FQGTGA. DNA of the CDR3: TGTGCCAGCAGCTCGGGACAGGGGGATACTGAGCAGTTCTTC. It translates to CASSSGQGDTEQFF.

This sequence joins TRBV20-1 and TRBJ2-2, with D hard to call. Looked up from germline, CDR1 is DFQATT and CDR2 is SNEGSKA (reference sequence). The CDR3 sequence is 11 residues long. The V end lost 4 bases, the J end lost 5 bases, and 5 bases lay between the germline ends. The CDR3 here is CSATETGELFF. The CDR3, as DNA: TGCAGTGCTACCGAAACCGGGGAGCTGTTTTTT.

This clonotype was detected ten times or more. The genes are TRBV29-1 and TRBJ1-1; 8 nucleotides line up with TRBD1. CDR1 SQVTM and CDR2 ANQGSEA come from the germline V gene. Unmatched junction bases numbered 3, after V lost 6 bases and J lost 0 bases. The CDR3 is made up of 13 amino acids. The DNA of the CDR3 is TGCAGCGTCGCCAGGGGGCTGAACACTGAAGCTTTCTTT. Protein sequence: CSVARGLNTEAFF.